One TCR beta chain is described in this entry. Sequencing was performed with immunoSEQ multiplex PCR; in TCRdb, only in-frame clones are kept and a portion is missing. The sample yields 55,000 to 65,000 clones, about 91% seen once. The sample originates from a study of OX40 agonist ivuxolimab in advanced cancers. The sample was CD4+ or CD8+ T cells sorted from blood, taken in a trial of the OX40 agonist ivuxolimab. The TCR sequence derives from an adult with an advanced solid tumor such as melanoma, head and neck, liver or kidney cancer.

Here the CDR3 DNA reads TGCGCCAGCAGCTTGGCGGCCGGACAGGGTGGTGGCTACACCTTC. Protein product: CASSLAAGQGGGYTF. The V gene is TRBV5-1, the J gene TRBJ1-2; 8 positions match TRBD1. The CDR3 has 15 residues. Germline V gives CDR1 SGHRS, CDR2 YFSETQ. Losses at the gene ends were 0 bases for V and 7 bases for J; bases not matched to a gene: 8.